This passage covers 20 T cell receptor beta chains from one sample sequenced in a study of T cell responses to AZD1222 COVID-19 vaccine. Measured with immunoSEQ multiplex PCR; TCRdb has only the in-frame clones, and not every one. Counted here are approximately 140,000 clones, about 88% occurring once; the ten biggest clones make up 4.5% to 6%. The sample in question was peripheral blood, obtained on day 0 of AZD1222 vaccination. The receptors come from an adult in good health.

The chain combines TRBV19 with TRBJ2-3, with D possibly called TRBD1 or TRBD2 (5 bases each). The germline CDR1 and CDR2 sequences are LNHDA and SQIVND (reference sequence). The ends were cut back, 5 bases at V and 9 bases at J, with 15 bases in the middle. The CDR3 spans 13 residues. CDR3 sequence: CASSPGTPRTQYF. The CDR3 nucleotides are TGTGCCAGTAGTCCAGGGACGCCCCGGACGCAGTATTTT.

This clone appeared once. V and J are TRBV9 and TRBJ2-7; perhaps TRBD1 as D (6 bases). V dropped 1 base and J dropped 2 bases, with 16 bases sitting between them. The CDR3 length is 16 residues. CDR1 and CDR2 (germline): SGDLS, YYNGEE. Written as DNA, the CDR3 is TGTGCCAGCAGCGTAAGGGGGTCAGCGCGAGCCTACGAGCAGTACTTC. Protein product: CASSVRGSARAYEQYF.

The chain couples TRBV19 to TRBJ2-7, with a possible D match to TRBD1 (5 bases). CDR1 LNHDA and CDR2 SQIVND come from the germline V gene (reference sequence). The CDR3 loop spans 14 amino acids. Trimming pared 7 bases from V and 2 bases from J, leaving 15 bases between. This chain's CDR3 is CASIPPGITYEQYF. Here the CDR3 DNA reads TGTGCCAGTATTCCTCCAGGGATAACCTACGAGCAGTACTTC.

V usage is TRBV6-9 and J usage is TRBJ2-3; TRBD2 agrees at 13 bases. Germline V gene sequence: CDR1 MNHGY, CDR2 SVAAGI. This CDR3 spans 20 amino acids. V dropped 5 bases and J dropped 5; count of bases not matched to a gene: 19. The CDR3 nucleotides read TGTGCCAGCAGTAGCCCTTCAGGGGGACTAGCGGGGAAGGTGGTAGATACGCAGTATTTT. It yields the protein CASSSPSGGLAGKVVDTQYF.

The genes are TRBV30 and TRBJ1-5; D gene uncertain. The CDR3 is 15 amino acids. Trimming left V 0 bases short and J 1 base short, with 10 bases between. The V gene's germline CDR1 is GTSNPN and CDR2 SVGIG (reference sequence). The CDR3, as DNA: TGTGCCTGGAGTGTGGGAGTGTCCAGCAATCAGCCCCAGCATTTT. This codes for CAWSVGVSSNQPQHF.

This chain joins TRBV5-4 and TRBJ2-1; D is possibly TRBD1 or TRBD2 (5 bases each). Germline-derived CDR1 and CDR2 are SGHNT and YYREEE (reference sequence). The CDR3 length is 14 residues. The V gene lost 7 bases and the J gene lost 7 bases, with 18 bases spanning the gap. This CDR3 is CASEGPSRMNEQFF. DNA for the CDR3: TGTGCCAGCGAGGGGCCCAGCCGCATGAATGAGCAGTTCTTC.

This sequence joins TRBV7-9 and TRBJ1-5; D unclear. The V gene's germline CDR1 is SEHNR and CDR2 FQNEAQ (reference sequence). The germline V and J ends were trimmed by 4 bases and 7 bases, with 14 bases remaining between them. The CDR3 is 14 residues long. The CDR3 here is CASSSEDPRQPQHF. CDR3 nucleotides: TGTGCCAGCAGCTCAGAAGACCCCCGGCAGCCCCAGCATTTT.

The chain employs TRBV7-2 and TRBJ2-1; the D gene is possibly TRBD2 (6 bases). Germline V gene lookup returns CDR1 SGHTA and CDR2 FQGNSA. V dropped 4 bases and J dropped 3 bases, with 10 bases sitting between them. This CDR3 has 14 amino acids. CDR3 bases: TGTGCCAGCAGCTCTAGGAGGGGCTACAATGAGCAGTTCTTC. This codes for CASSSRRGYNEQFF. Combining the CDR3 with reference TRBV7-2 and TRBJ2-1 gives the whole variable domain GAGVSQSPSNKVTEKGKDVELRCDPISGHTALYWYRQSLGQGLEFLIYFQGNSAPDKSGLPSDRFSAERTGGSVSTLTIQRTQQEDSAVYLCASSSRRGYNEQFFGPGTRLTVL.

CDR3 region: CASSGTVGNTIYF. The CDR3 region has the DNA TGTGCCAGCAGTGGGACGGTTGGAAACACCATATATTTT. This chain uses TRBV12-3 or TRBV12-4 with TRBJ1-3; the D gene is possibly TRBD1 (5 bases). The CDR3 is 13 amino acids. The V gene lost 5 bases and the J gene lost 3 bases, with 8 bases spanning the gap.

The J gene is TRBJ1-4, the V gene TRBV2, with no clear D. The CDR3 spans 11 residues. Germline V gene lookup returns CDR1 SNHLY and CDR2 FYNNEI. Trimming shortened V by 8 bases and J by 11 bases, and 12 bases separated the two germline ends. CDR3 sequence reads: CASGSYNKLFF. Written as DNA, the CDR3 is TGTGCCAGCGGATCCTACAACAAACTGTTTTTT.

V is TRBV5-1 and J is TRBJ1-1; D is unresolved. Per the germline V gene, CDR1 is SGHRS and CDR2 is YFSETQ. The CDR3 loop spans 15 amino acids. V lost 0 bases, J lost 0 bases, and 9 bases lay in between. The CDR3 here is CASSLAAGMNTEAFF. For the CDR3, the DNA is TGCGCCAGCAGCTTGGCGGCAGGAATGAACACTGAAGCTTTCTTT.

The rearrangement joins TRBV10-2 to TRBJ2-2, with TRBD2 matching over 13 bases. CDR1 is WSHSY and CDR2 is SAAADI in the germline V gene. This CDR3 is built from 15 residues. Trimming removed 5 bases from V and 6 bases from J; junction bases left unmatched: 3. The CDR3 DNA reads TGCGCCAGCAGTACTAGCGGGAGGGGTTCCGGGGAGCTGTTTTTT. Amino acid sequence: CASSTSGRGSGELFF.

V usage is TRBV28 and J usage is TRBJ2-3; the match to TRBD2 covers 13 bases. The V gene's germline CDR1 is MDHEN and CDR2 SYDVKM. The CDR3 runs to 16 residues. Unmatched junction bases numbered 4, after V lost 5 bases and J lost 2 bases. The CDR3 here is CASSPGTSGITDTQYF. The DNA of the CDR3 is TGTGCCAGCAGTCCCGGGACTAGCGGGATCACAGATACGCAGTATTTT.

A single count supports this clone. The V and J genes are TRBV15 and TRBJ2-1; 9 bases match TRBD2. This CDR3 has 17 residues. The J segment lost 9 bases and the V segment lost 0 bases, leaving 12 bases of the junction unmatched. The germline gives CDR1 LNHNV, CDR2 YYDKDF (reference sequence). The CDR3 coding sequence is TGTGCCACCAGCAGAGATCTGGCGGGAGGGCCGTTTAGTGAGCAGTTCTTC. The encoded protein is CATSRDLAGGPFSEQFF.

This clone came up once. V gene TRBV19 combines with J gene TRBJ1-2; D gene ambiguous. Germline V gives CDR1 LNHDA, CDR2 SQIVND (reference sequence). There are 17 residues in the CDR3. The V and J ends lost 4 bases and 4 bases respectively, with 22 bases between them. CDR3 coding DNA: TGTGCCAGTAGTAAAGACCGGTTGGGGAGCGGCGGCTATGGCTACACCTTC. Protein: CASSKDRLGSGGYGYTF. The variable domain in full, completed from reference TRBV19 and TRBJ1-2, reads DGGITQSPKYLFRKEGQNVTLSCEQNLNHDAMYWYRQDPGQGLRLIYYSQIVNDFQKGDIAEGYSVSREKKESFPLTVTSAQKNPTAFYLCASSKDRLGSGGYGYTFGSGTRLTVV.

This clone is a singleton in its sample. DNA of the CDR3: TGTGCCAGCAGACTAGGGGTCCGCGGCTACACCTTC. Its translation: CASRLGVRGYTF. The V and J genes are TRBV28 and TRBJ1-2; a possible D gene is TRBD1 (5 bases). CDR3 length: 12 residues. The germline V gene encodes CDR1 MDHEN and CDR2 SYDVKM. Deletions cut 6 bases from V and 8 bases from J, with 13 bases between.

The rearrangement uses TRBV11-3 and TRBJ1-1, with TRBD1 matching over 8 bases. The V and J ends lost 4 bases and 4 bases, in that order; junction bases with no gene match: 14. This CDR3 has 17 residues. CDR1 and CDR2 from the germline V gene are SGHNT and YENEEA. CDR3: CASSSAGGPGIPTEAFF. The CDR3 DNA reads TGTGCCAGCAGCTCGGCAGGGGGCCCGGGGATCCCCACTGAAGCTTTCTTT.

The V call is TRBV5-1, the J call TRBJ2-2; TRBD1 matches 9 bases. V trimming: 4 bases; J trimming: 4 bases; junction bases outside the gene matches: 8. This CDR3 comprises 16 residues. Germline-derived CDR1 and CDR2 are SGHRS and YFSETQ. This CDR3 is CASSPRTGESTGELFF. The CDR3 region has the DNA TGCGCCAGCAGCCCCCGGACAGGGGAGAGCACCGGGGAGCTGTTTTTT.

The chain uses TRBV13 and TRBJ2-1; either TRBD1 or TRBD2 may supply D (5 bases each). The CDR3 totals 16 residues. Trimming stripped 0 bases from V and 8 bases from J, with 17 bases between. CDR1 is PRHDT and CDR2 is FYEKMQ in the germline V gene (reference sequence). The CDR3 loop reads CASSLGLGVLLDEQFF. CDR3 coding DNA: TGTGCCAGCAGCTTAGGCCTGGGGGTTCTTCTTGATGAGCAGTTCTTC. The full variable domain, in which reference TRBV13 and TRBJ2-1 provide the parts outside the CDR3, is AAGVIQSPRHLIKEKRETATLKCYPIPRHDTVYWYQQGPGQDPQFLISFYEKMQSDKGSIPDRFSAQQFSDYHSELNMSSLELGDSALYFCASSLGLGVLLDEQFFGPGTRLTVL.

The gene calls are TRBV7-2 and TRBJ2-3; 9 bases map to TRBD2. CDR1 SGHTA and CDR2 FQGNSA come from the germline V gene. The CDR3 is made up of 14 amino acids. Trimming at V came to 6 bases and at J to 2 bases, leaving 3 bases not matched to a gene. CDR3 protein: CASSLAGYTDTQYF. The CDR3 coding sequence is TGTGCCAGCAGTCTAGCGGGATACACAGATACGCAGTATTTT.